Listed below are T cell receptor beta chains from one sample, sequenced in a study of blood T cell repertoires in COVID-19. This table comes from immunoSEQ multiplex PCR, and its TCRdb copy is limited to in-frame clones, with some not included. The sample lists approximately 52,000 clones, over 75% seen once, with 13% to 15% in the top ten. Sequencing input: peripheral blood. These receptors all stem from a man between 65 and 85 years old with acute or convalescent COVID-19. Both conserved end residues are part of each CDR3. D genes are given only for firm matches. Clone size is stated in some rows and not others, as once, few, many or a class when expanded.

j_call | d_call | clone_size | v_call | cdr3_aa | cdr3_nt
TRBJ2-5 | TRBD2 | - | TRBV29-1 | CSVAKGTSPQETQYF | TGCAGCGTTGCCAAAGGGACTAGCCCCCAAGAGACCCAGTACTTC
TRBJ1-2 | - | - | TRBV7-2 | CASSSRVFGYTF | TGTGCCAGCAGCTCCAGGGTTTTTGGCTACACCTTC
TRBJ1-6 | - | - | TRBV4-1 | CASSQERRIQRGLYNSPLHF | TGCGCCAGCAGCCAAGAAAGGAGAATACAGAGGGGACTTTATAATTCACCCCTCCACTTT
TRBJ2-3 | TRBD2 | - | TRBV15 | CATSSGGALSVDTQYF | TGTGCCACCAGCAGCGGGGGGGCCTTATCAGTAGATACGCAGTATTTT
TRBJ2-1 | TRBD2 | - | TRBV4-1 | CASSQTWTSGGGRYNEQFF | TGCGCCAGCAGCCAAACCTGGACTAGCGGGGGGGGTCGCTACAATGAGCAGTTCTTC
TRBJ2-1 | - | - | TRBV27 | CASSSGQDNEQFF | TGTGCCAGCAGTTCAGGACAAGACAATGAGCAGTTCTTC
TRBJ1-5 | TRBD1 | - | TRBV4-3 | CASSTHRGSNQPQHF | TGCGCCAGCAGCACCCACAGGGGAAGCAATCAGCCCCAGCATTTT
TRBJ2-6 | - | - | TRBV28 | CASSAADISGANVLTF | TGTGCCAGCAGCGCCGCCGACATCTCTGGGGCCAACGTCCTGACTTTC
TRBJ2-3 | TRBD2 | - | TRBV4-3 | CASAGVGAGRNTQYF | TGCGCCAGCGCGGGAGTCGGAGCGGGGAGAAATACGCAGTATTTT
TRBJ1-2 | TRBD1 | - | TRBV3-1/TRBV3-2 | CASSQGTGTLGYTF | TGTGCCAGCAGCCAAGGGACAGGGACCCTAGGCTACACCTTC
TRBJ2-7 | - | - | TRBV5-1 | CASSRGAGLREQYF | TGCGCCAGCAGCCGCGGGGCGGGGTTACGCGAGCAGTACTTC
TRBJ1-2 | - | - | TRBV19 | CASRPLAANYGYTF | TGTGCCAGTAGGCCTTTGGCGGCTAACTATGGCTACACCTTC
TRBJ2-2 | - | once | TRBV2 | CASTRDRAGELFF | TGTGCCAGCACGCGGGACCGGGCCGGGGAGCTGTTTTTT
TRBJ2-3 | - | - | TRBV7-3 | CASSLSRELGDTQYF | TGTGCCAGCAGCCTTTCACGAGAACTAGGTGATACGCAGTATTTT
TRBJ2-7 | - | medium-sized | TRBV7-9 | CASSLELIPHEQYF | TGTGCCAGCAGCTTAGAACTGATACCTCACGAGCAGTACTTC
TRBJ1-5 | - | - | TRBV12-3/TRBV12-4 | CASSFSLNQPQHF | TGTGCCAGCAGTTTCTCTCTCAATCAGCCCCAGCATTTT
TRBJ1-4 | - | - | TRBV5-1 | CASSLGLRGLREKLFF | TGCGCCAGCAGCTTGGGTTTGAGAGGGTTAAGGGAAAAACTGTTTTTT
TRBJ2-7 | - | - | TRBV27 | CASSWGGSIPLSYEQYF | TGTGCCAGCTCTTGGGGGGGCTCGATCCCCCTCTCCTACGAGCAGTACTTC
TRBJ2-5 | TRBD1 | - | TRBV2 | CASRSQGAGEETQYF | TGTGCCAGCAGGTCACAGGGGGCAGGAGAAGAGACCCAGTACTTC
TRBJ2-1 | - | - | TRBV6-4 | CASSDASGPYNEQFF | TGTGCCAGCAGTGACGCCAGCGGACCCTACAATGAGCAGTTCTTC
TRBJ1-1 | - | - | TRBV9 | CASSVESQIMNTEAFF | TGTGCCAGCAGCGTAGAGTCTCAGATCATGAACACTGAAGCTTTCTTT
TRBJ1-2 | - | - | TRBV7-3 | CASSLTSTPGGYTF | TGTGCCAGCAGCTTAACTTCAACCCCCGGTGGCTACACCTTC
TRBJ2-2 | TRBD1 | few | TRBV10-3 | CAMQGTGNTGELFF | TGTGCCATGCAGGGGACAGGGAACACCGGGGAGCTGTTTTTT
TRBJ2-7 | TRBD1 | - | TRBV5-1 | CASSAGQVIYEQYF | TGCGCCAGCAGCGCGGGACAGGTGATCTACGAGCAGTACTTC
TRBJ2-7 | TRBD1 | - | TRBV10-3 | CAISDHRDRGIDEQYF | TGTGCCATCAGTGATCACCGGGACAGGGGAATTGACGAGCAGTACTTC
TRBJ1-5 | - | - | TRBV7-9 | CASSLTNQPQHF | TGTGCCAGCAGCCTCACAAATCAGCCCCAGCATTTT
TRBJ1-2 | TRBD1 | - | TRBV15 | CATSRDLTRGHGYTF | TGTGCCACCAGCAGAGATCTGACGAGGGGGCACGGCTACACCTTC
TRBJ1-2 | - | - | TRBV12-3/TRBV12-4 | CASSLRGYGYTF | TGTGCCAGCAGTTTAAGAGGGTATGGCTACACCTTC
TRBJ2-3 | - | - | TRBV7-2 | CASSHDSHTDTQYF | TGTGCCAGCAGCCACGACAGCCACACAGATACGCAGTATTTT
TRBJ2-7 | - | - | TRBV19 | CASSQRGTPTYEQYF | TGTGCCAGTAGTCAAAGGGGGACACCGACCTACGAGCAGTACTTC
TRBJ1-2 | TRBD1 | - | TRBV19 | CASSPQLRGQGYTF | TGTGCCAGTAGTCCCCAGTTGAGGGGGCAGGGCTACACCTTC
TRBJ2-3 | TRBD2 | - | TRBV9 | CASSVTGGSTDTQYF | TGTGCCAGCAGCGTCACGGGAGGGAGCACAGATACGCAGTATTTT
TRBJ2-7 | TRBD2 | - | TRBV4-1 | CASSQVDPGGYEQYF | TGCGCCAGCAGCCAAGTCGATCCGGGAGGGTACGAGCAGTACTTC
TRBJ1-5 | - | - | TRBV4-3 | CASSAFLGNQPQHF | TGCGCCAGCAGCGCTTTTCTAGGCAATCAGCCCCAGCATTTT
TRBJ1-2 | - | - | TRBV15 | CATSREMRGNGYTF | TGTGCCACCAGCAGAGAGATGAGGGGGAATGGCTACACCTTC
TRBJ1-2 | - | - | TRBV18 | CASSPLSRNYGYTF | TGTGCCAGCTCACCACTCAGTCGCAACTATGGCTACACCTTC
TRBJ1-1 | - | - | TRBV5-4 | CASSLELGGNTEAFF | TGTGCCAGCAGCTTAGAGTTGGGGGGGAACACTGAAGCTTTCTTT
TRBJ2-2 | TRBD1 | - | TRBV7-2 | CASSLGTGTGATGELFF | TGTGCCAGCAGCTTGGGCACCGGGACAGGGGCAACCGGGGAGCTGTTTTTT
TRBJ2-6 | - | - | TRBV25-1 | CASSGAYSGANVLTF | TGTGCCAGCTCAGGGGCCTACTCTGGGGCCAACGTCCTGACTTTC
TRBJ2-3 | - | - | TRBV5-4 | CASRGGQGFDTQYF | TGTGCCAGCAGGGGTGGTCAGGGTTTCGATACGCAGTATTTT
TRBJ1-2 | - | - | TRBV5-1 | CASSLDPTDYGYTF | TGCGCCAGCAGCTTGGATCCGACAGACTATGGCTACACCTTC
TRBJ1-5 | - | - | TRBV5-1 | CASSLTGPNQPQHF | TGCGCCAGCAGCTTGACAGGGCCAAATCAGCCCCAGCATTTT
TRBJ2-4 | - | - | TRBV6-2/TRBV6-3 | CASSSNRGGAKNIQYF | TGTGCCAGCAGTTCCAACAGGGGAGGTGCCAAAAACATTCAGTACTTC
TRBJ2-1 | - | few | TRBV6-4 | CASTSLSGNEQFF | TGTGCCAGCACTAGTCTTAGCGGCAATGAGCAGTTCTTC
TRBJ2-1 | - | - | TRBV5-1 | CASSPGLYNNEQFF | TGCGCCAGCAGTCCGGGACTGTACAACAATGAGCAGTTCTTC
TRBJ1-1 | - | - | TRBV5-4 | CASSTDSLTEAFF | TGTGCCAGCAGCACGGACAGTCTCACTGAAGCTTTCTTT
TRBJ2-5 | - | - | TRBV9 | CASSVGTTIETQYF | TGTGCCAGCAGCGTAGGTACTACCATAGAGACCCAGTACTTC
TRBJ2-7 | - | - | TRBV10-3 | CAISESSGGYSSPYEQYF | TGTGCCATCAGTGAGTCGTCTGGGGGCTACAGTAGTCCCTACGAGCAGTACTTC
TRBJ1-5 | - | - | TRBV7-9 | CASIPLGNQPQHF | TGTGCCAGCATCCCACTGGGCAATCAGCCCCAGCATTTT
TRBJ1-1 | - | once | TRBV14 | CASSPRTVNTEAFF | TGTGCCAGCAGCCCCCGGACTGTGAACACTGAAGCTTTCTTT
TRBJ1-2 | - | - | TRBV28 | CASSLWAGNYGYTF | TGTGCCAGCAGTTTATGGGCAGGGAACTATGGCTACACCTTC
TRBJ2-2 | - | medium-sized | TRBV9 | CASSVAAGDTGELFF | TGTGCCAGCAGCGTAGCAGCGGGCGACACCGGGGAGCTGTTTTTT
TRBJ2-1 | - | - | TRBV4-1 | CASSPQTAEAVPYNEQFF | TGCGCCAGCAGCCCTCAGACAGCCGAGGCCGTTCCCTACAATGAGCAGTTCTTC
TRBJ1-5 | - | - | TRBV7-8 | CASSPGRDYNQPQHF | TGTGCCAGCAGTCCCGGGCGGGATTACAATCAGCCCCAGCATTTT
TRBJ2-3 | TRBD1 | - | TRBV6-2/TRBV6-3 | CASSKRRDRVPDTQYF | TGTGCCAGCAGCAAACGCCGGGACAGAGTTCCAGATACGCAGTATTTT
TRBJ2-7 | TRBD1 | - | TRBV12-3/TRBV12-4 | CASSSRDSGEQYF | TGTGCCAGCAGTTCCCGGGACAGTGGGGAGCAGTACTTC
TRBJ1-1 | TRBD1 | - | TRBV7-2 | CASSFVGTGEVSAFF | TGTGCCAGCAGCTTCGTCGGGACAGGGGAGGTTTCAGCTTTCTTT
TRBJ1-2 | - | - | TRBV9 | CASSVGRGWDYTF | TGTGCCAGCAGCGTAGGGAGGGGATGGGACTACACCTTC
TRBJ1-4 | TRBD1 | - | TRBV7-9 | CASSGQGGDGKLFF | TGTGCCAGCTCCGGACAGGGCGGGGACGGAAAACTGTTTTTT